A selection of T cell receptor beta chains follows, all from one sample in a study of immune cell composition in non-small cell lung cancer. Sequencing used immunoSEQ multiplex PCR; TCRdb keeps in-frame clones, though not all of them. The sample has some 2,000 clones; about 78% are singletons. The sample taken for sequencing was lung tumor tissue. The receptors derive from a human donor with non-small cell lung cancer. The CDR3 runs from the conserved cysteine through the conserved F or W. The order of the fields is CDR3 length, J gene, V gene, D gene, clone size, CDR3 DNA, CDR3 protein. The D gene is left open where the match is weak. For some rows the clone size is stated as once, few or many, or as a class when expanded; others skip it.

>12|TRBJ1-5|TRBV27|.|.
TGTGCCAGCGCGGGGGGCAATCAGCCCCAGCATTTT
CASAGGNQPQHF
>15|TRBJ1-2|TRBV6-5|.|.
TGTGCCAGCAGTCCAAGGGAGGCAGGGAGCTATGGCTACACCTTC
CASSPREAGSYGYTF
>14|TRBJ2-7|TRBV30|.|few
TGTGCCTGGACCCCCCTAGCGAGCCCCTACGAGCAGTACTTC
CAWTPLASPYEQYF
>13|TRBJ2-7|TRBV15|.|.
TGTGCCACCAGCATCACCAGGGGATACGAGCAGTACTTC
CATSITRGYEQYF
>14|TRBJ1-5|TRBV28|TRBD1|.
TGTGCCAGCAGTCACGACAGGGCCAATCAGCCCCAGCATTTT
CASSHDRANQPQHF
>10|TRBJ2-1|TRBV28|.|.
TGTGCCTGGGCCGAAAATGAGCAGTTCTTC
CAWAENEQFF
>13|TRBJ1-1|TRBV11-1|TRBD1|.
TGTGCCAGCAGCTACACAGGGGACACTGAAGCTTTCTTT
CASSYTGDTEAFF
>14|TRBJ1-2|TRBV28|.|.
TGTGCCAGCAGCCCAGGACAGCCCCGCTATGGCTACACCTTC
CASSPGQPRYGYTF
>13|TRBJ2-1|TRBV7-3|TRBD2|.
TGTGCCAGCAGCTCCCGGACTAGCAATGAGCAGTTCTTC
CASSSRTSNEQFF
>12|TRBJ2-7|TRBV30|.|.
TGTGCCTGGACCGTGGGCAGCTACGAGCAGTACTTC
CAWTVGSYEQYF
>17|TRBJ2-7|TRBV10-3|TRBD2|.
TGTGCCATCAGTGCCAATGCGGCGGGACTAGCGGATTACGAGCAGTACTTC
CAISANAAGLADYEQYF
>15|TRBJ1-4|TRBV9|TRBD1|.
TGTGCCAGCAGCCCCCGGACAGGCGCTAATGAAAAACTGTTTTTT
CASSPRTGANEKLFF
>15|TRBJ2-7|TRBV6-6|.|.
TGTGCCAGCAGTTACTCCGGTAAACCCACCTACGAGCAGTACTTC
CASSYSGKPTYEQYF
>15|TRBJ2-3|TRBV5-4|.|.
TGTGCCAGCAGCTTGGAAACGGGGGACACAGATACGCAGTATTTT
CASSLETGDTDTQYF
>20|TRBJ2-1|TRBV27|TRBD2|.
TGTGCCAGCAGTCTGGGGACTAGCGGGAGCCTTCTCTCCTCCTACAATGAGCAGTTCTTC
CASSLGTSGSLLSSYNEQFF
>14|TRBJ1-4|TRBV28|.|.
TGTGCCAGCAGTCTTCCGGGGGCTAATGAAAAACTGTTTTTT
CASSLPGANEKLFF
>14|TRBJ2-3|TRBV19|.|.
TGTGCCAGTAGTGTGGGGGCCGTCACAGATACGCAGTATTTT
CASSVGAVTDTQYF
>15|TRBJ1-1|TRBV18|.|.
TGTGCCAGCTCACCACGGGGCGTGGTAGACACTGAAGCTTTCTTT
CASSPRGVVDTEAFF
>16|TRBJ2-7|TRBV7-9|.|.
TGTGCCAGCAGCTGGTCAAGGCAGGGGGGTATCGGCGAGCAGTACTTC
CASSWSRQGGIGEQYF
>15|TRBJ2-1|TRBV19|TRBD2|.
TGTGCCAGTAGCCCTACTAGCGGGAGTTCGAATGAGCAGTTCTTC
CASSPTSGSSNEQFF
>16|TRBJ2-2|TRBV11-2|.|.
TGTGCCAGCAGCTTAGTTCCAGGGTCGAACACCGGGGAGCTGTTTTTT
CASSLVPGSNTGELFF
>15|TRBJ2-3|TRBV7-2|TRBD2|.
TGTGCCAGCAGCTTAGTAGCGGGAGAGGTAGATACGCAGTATTTT
CASSLVAGEVDTQYF
>14|TRBJ2-7|TRBV7-6|TRBD1|large
TGTGCCAGCAGCTTAGGTCAGGGGGCGATCGAGCAGTACTTC
CASSLGQGAIEQYF
>17|TRBJ1-3|TRBV7-2|.|.
TGTGCCAGCAGCTTAGCGACAGGTTTGAGCTCTGGAAACACCATATATTTT
CASSLATGLSSGNTIYF
>15|TRBJ2-3|TRBV19|TRBD2|once
TGTGCCAGTAGTCAGGGACTAGCGCAGACAGATACGCAGTATTTT
CASSQGLAQTDTQYF
>14|TRBJ1-5|TRBV18|.|.
TGTGCCAGCTCACCCGGGGGGATAAATCAGCCCCAGCATTTT
CASSPGGINQPQHF
>15|TRBJ2-6|TRBV25-1|.|.
TGTGCCAGCCGGAAGGAGGGGAATGGGGCCAACGTCCTGACTTTC
CASRKEGNGANVLTF
>13|TRBJ1-2|TRBV5-8|.|few
TGTGCCAGCAGCCGAAGTGGGCCCTATGGCTACACCTTC
CASSRSGPYGYTF
>14|TRBJ2-1|TRBV2|.|.
TGTGCCAGCAGGGGGGCAGGGGAGTACAATGAGCAGTTCTTC
CASRGAGEYNEQFF
>14|TRBJ2-5|TRBV7-2|.|.
TGTGCCAGCAGCTCCACTGGAGAGAAAGAGACCCAGTACTTC
CASSSTGEKETQYF
>19|TRBJ2-7|TRBV14|TRBD2|.
TGTGCCAGCAGCCAAGCGGGACTAGCGGGAGCCAGTCAACTCTACGAGCAGTACTTC
CASSQAGLAGASQLYEQYF
>13|TRBJ1-2|TRBV27|.|.
TGTGCCAGCAGTTTATCCAGGGCCTATGGCTACACCTTC
CASSLSRAYGYTF
>15|TRBJ1-5|TRBV6-6|.|.
TGTGCCAGCAAAAACCCGGGATTTAGCAATCAGCCCCAGCATTTT
CASKNPGFSNQPQHF
>13|TRBJ1-2|TRBV5-6|.|.
TGTGCCAGCAGCTTTGGCGGGAACTATGGCTACACCTTC
CASSFGGNYGYTF
>14|TRBJ1-1|TRBV6-1|.|.
TGTGCCAGCAGTGGGCAGCCTCTAGACACTGAAGCTTTCTTT
CASSGQPLDTEAFF
>14|TRBJ2-2|TRBV6-6|.|few
TGTGCCAGCAGTTGGGGCACGAACACCGGGGAGCTGTTTTTT
CASSWGTNTGELFF
>16|TRBJ2-2|TRBV5-6|TRBD1|.
TGTGCCAGCAGCACCCAGGGACAGGGGATTACCGGGGAGCTGTTTTTT
CASSTQGQGITGELFF
>17|TRBJ2-5|TRBV4-2|TRBD2|.
TGTGCCAGCAGCCAAGATTGGATCGGAGCGGGAGGGGAGACCCAGTACTTC
CASSQDWIGAGGETQYF
>14|TRBJ2-5|TRBV7-9|.|.
TGTGCCAGCAGCTCAACCTCAGGGGAGGAGACCCAGTACTTC
CASSSTSGEETQYF
>16|TRBJ2-1|TRBV19|TRBD1|.
TGTGCCAGTAGTTTACAGACAGGGAGCTCCTACAATGAGCAGTTCTTC
CASSLQTGSSYNEQFF
>16|TRBJ2-1|TRBV5-5|.|once
TGTGCCAGCAGCTCTACCAGACAGCTACTTTACAATGAGCAGTTCTTC
CASSSTRQLLYNEQFF
>11|TRBJ2-1|TRBV7-2|.|.
TGTGCCAGCAGCTTAAAACGGAGTCAGTTCTTC
CASSLKRSQFF